This section outlines one T cell receptor (beta chain) sequence together with its context. A much larger clone is a single base away; this may be a read error. These data originate in a study of read filtering for tumor transcriptome and immune sequencing. Turning to the study itself: The cohort had 17 to 20 men and approximately 13 women aged about 40 to 90, mean about 67 years.

This library used roughly 400 ng RNA and molecular barcoded adaptors spanning alpha/delta and beta/gamma chains. One entry per CDR3 protein, called by TCRdb with MiXCR from the reads. Among some 130,000 distinct CDR3 sequences listed, about an eighth were seen once. The V gene lost 3 bases and the J gene lost 4 bases, with 9 bases spanning the gap. Germline V gives CDR1 MGHRA, CDR2 YSYEKL. This CDR3 has 14 amino acids. This TCR derives from a donor aged 40 or older with multiple myeloma. Sequencing was done on a sample of a population of CD138-negative cells sorted from bone marrow. The chain combines TRBV4-1 with TRBJ2-2, with D tentatively TRBD2 (6 bases). CDR3 region: CASSHGGSTGELFF. The CDR3 DNA is TGCGCCAGCAGCCACGGGGGTTCCACCGGGGAGCTGTTTTTT.